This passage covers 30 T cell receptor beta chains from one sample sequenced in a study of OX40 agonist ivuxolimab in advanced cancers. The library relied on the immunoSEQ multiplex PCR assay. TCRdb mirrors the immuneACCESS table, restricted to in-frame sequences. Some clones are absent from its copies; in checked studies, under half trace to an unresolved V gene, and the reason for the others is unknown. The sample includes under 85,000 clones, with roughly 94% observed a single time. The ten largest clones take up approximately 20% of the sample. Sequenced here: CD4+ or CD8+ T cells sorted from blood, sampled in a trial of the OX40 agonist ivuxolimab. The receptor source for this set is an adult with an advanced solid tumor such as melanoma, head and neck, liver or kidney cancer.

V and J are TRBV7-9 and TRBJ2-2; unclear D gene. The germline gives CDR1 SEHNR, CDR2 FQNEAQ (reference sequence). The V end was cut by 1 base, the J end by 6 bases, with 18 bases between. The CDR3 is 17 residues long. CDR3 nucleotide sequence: TGTGCCAGCAGCTTAGGTCTCGATGGCGCGTACCCCGGGGAGCTGTTTTTT. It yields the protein CASSLGLDGAYPGELFF.

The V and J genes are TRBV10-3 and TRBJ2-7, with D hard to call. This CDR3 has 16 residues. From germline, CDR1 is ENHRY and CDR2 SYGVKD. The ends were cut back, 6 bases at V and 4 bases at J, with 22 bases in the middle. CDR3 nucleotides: TGTGCCATCAGCGACTCGCCGGTTCAGGCTAGATACGAGCAGTACTTC. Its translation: CAISDSPVQARYEQYF.

CDR3 coding DNA: TGCGCCAGCAGCCAATTCATTACGCGGGAAGAAGGCGGCTACACCTTC. Translation gives CASSQFITREEGGYTF. This chain uses TRBV4-3 with TRBJ1-2; unclear D gene. This CDR3 has 16 amino acids. Germline CDR1 LGHNA, CDR2 YSLEER. The ends were cut back, 2 bases at V and 8 bases at J, with 21 bases in the middle.

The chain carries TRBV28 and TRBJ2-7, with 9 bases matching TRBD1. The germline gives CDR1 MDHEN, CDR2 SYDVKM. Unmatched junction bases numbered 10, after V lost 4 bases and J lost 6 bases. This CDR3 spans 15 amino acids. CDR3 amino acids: CASSSLQGAHSEQYF. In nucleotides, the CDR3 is TGTGCCAGCAGTTCCTTACAGGGGGCCCATTCCGAGCAGTACTTC.

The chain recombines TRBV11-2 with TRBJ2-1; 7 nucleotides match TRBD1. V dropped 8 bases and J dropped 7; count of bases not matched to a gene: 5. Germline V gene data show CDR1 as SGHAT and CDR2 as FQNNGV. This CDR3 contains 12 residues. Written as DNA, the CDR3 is TGTGCCAGCTTTGAGGGGGCGAATGAGCAGTTCTTC. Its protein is CASFEGANEQFF.

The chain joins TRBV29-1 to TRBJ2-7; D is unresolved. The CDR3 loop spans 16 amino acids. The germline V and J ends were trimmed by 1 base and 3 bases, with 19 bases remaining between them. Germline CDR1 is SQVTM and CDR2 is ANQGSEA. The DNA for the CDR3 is TGCAGCGTTGAAGTTTCTGGGTTTTTAACCAACTACGAGCAGTACTTC. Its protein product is CSVEVSGFLTNYEQYF.

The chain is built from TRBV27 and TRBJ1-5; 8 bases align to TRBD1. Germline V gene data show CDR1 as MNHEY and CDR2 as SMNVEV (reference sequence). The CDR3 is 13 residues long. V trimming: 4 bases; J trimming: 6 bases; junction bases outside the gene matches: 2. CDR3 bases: TGTGCCAGCAGTTACAGGGGGAGTCAGCCCCAGCATTTT. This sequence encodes CASSYRGSQPQHF.

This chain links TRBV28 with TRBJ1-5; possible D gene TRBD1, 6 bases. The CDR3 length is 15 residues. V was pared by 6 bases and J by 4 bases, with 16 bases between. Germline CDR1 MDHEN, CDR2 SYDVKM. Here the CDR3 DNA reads TGTGCCAGCAGCTCGATCCAGGGGTTTAATCAGCCCCAGCATTTT. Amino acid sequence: CASSSIQGFNQPQHF. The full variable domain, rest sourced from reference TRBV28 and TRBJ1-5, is DVKVTQSSRYLVKRTGEKVFLECVQDMDHENMFWYRQDPGLGLRLIYFSYDVKMKEKGDIPEGYSVSREKKERFSLILESASTNQTSMYLCASSSIQGFNQPQHFGDGTRLSIL.

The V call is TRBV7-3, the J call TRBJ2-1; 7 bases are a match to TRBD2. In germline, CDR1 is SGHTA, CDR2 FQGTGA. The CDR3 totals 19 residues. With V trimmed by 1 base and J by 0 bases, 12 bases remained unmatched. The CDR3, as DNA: TGTGCCAGCAGCTTAAGGGGGACTCTGGTAGCGGGCTCCTACAATGAGCAGTTCTTC. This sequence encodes CASSLRGTLVAGSYNEQFF.

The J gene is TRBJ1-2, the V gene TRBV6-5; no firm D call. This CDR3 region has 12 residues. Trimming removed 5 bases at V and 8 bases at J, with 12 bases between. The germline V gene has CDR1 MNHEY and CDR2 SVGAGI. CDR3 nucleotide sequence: TGTGCCAGCAGTGACCCCCGGATGGGCTACACCTTC. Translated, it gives CASSDPRMGYTF.

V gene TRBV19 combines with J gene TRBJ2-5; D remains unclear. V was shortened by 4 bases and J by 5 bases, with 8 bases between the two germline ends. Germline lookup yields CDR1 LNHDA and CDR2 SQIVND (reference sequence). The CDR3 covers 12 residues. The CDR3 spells CASSTQGETQYF. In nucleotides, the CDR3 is TGTGCCAGTAGTACACAAGGCGAGACCCAGTACTTC.

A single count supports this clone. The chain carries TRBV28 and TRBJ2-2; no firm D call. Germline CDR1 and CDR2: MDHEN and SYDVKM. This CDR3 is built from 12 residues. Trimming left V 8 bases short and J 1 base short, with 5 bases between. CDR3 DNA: TGTGCCAGCGATGGGAACACCGGGGAGCTGTTTTTT. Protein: CASDGNTGELFF.

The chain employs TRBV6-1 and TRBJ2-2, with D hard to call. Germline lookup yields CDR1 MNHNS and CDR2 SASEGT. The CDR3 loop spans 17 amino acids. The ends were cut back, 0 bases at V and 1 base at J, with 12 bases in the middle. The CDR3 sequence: CASSEALRLMNTGELFF. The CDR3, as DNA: TGTGCCAGCAGTGAAGCGCTTCGGCTGATGAACACCGGGGAGCTGTTTTTT.

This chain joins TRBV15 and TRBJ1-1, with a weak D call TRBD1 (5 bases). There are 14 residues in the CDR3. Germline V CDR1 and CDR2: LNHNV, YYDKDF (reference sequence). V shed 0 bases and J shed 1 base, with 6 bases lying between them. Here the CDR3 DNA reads TGTGCCACCAGCAGAGATCAGGGGAACACTGAAGCTTTCTTT. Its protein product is CATSRDQGNTEAFF.

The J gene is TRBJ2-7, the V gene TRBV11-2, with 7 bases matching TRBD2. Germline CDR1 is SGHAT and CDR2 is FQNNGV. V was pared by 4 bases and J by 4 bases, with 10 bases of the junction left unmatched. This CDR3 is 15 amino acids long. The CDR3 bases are TGTGCCAGCAGCTCGGACCCCCTGGGGGGGTACGAGCAGTACTTC. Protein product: CASSSDPLGGYEQYF.

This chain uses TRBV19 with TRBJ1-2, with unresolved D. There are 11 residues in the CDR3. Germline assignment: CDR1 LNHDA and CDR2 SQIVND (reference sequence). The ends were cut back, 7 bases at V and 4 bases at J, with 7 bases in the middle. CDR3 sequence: CASTSLYGYTF. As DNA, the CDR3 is TGTGCCAGTACCTCCCTCTATGGCTACACCTTC.

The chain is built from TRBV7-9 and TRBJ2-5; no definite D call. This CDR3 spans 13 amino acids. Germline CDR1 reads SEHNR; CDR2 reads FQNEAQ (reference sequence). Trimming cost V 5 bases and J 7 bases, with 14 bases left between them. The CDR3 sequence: CASSPRTRPTQYF. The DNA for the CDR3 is TGTGCCAGCAGCCCTAGGACCAGGCCGACCCAGTACTTC.

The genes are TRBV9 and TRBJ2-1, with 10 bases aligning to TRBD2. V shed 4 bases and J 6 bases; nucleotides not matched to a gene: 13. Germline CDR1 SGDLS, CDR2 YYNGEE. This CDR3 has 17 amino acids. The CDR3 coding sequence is TGTGCCAGCAGCCCACCCGTAGCGGGAGGTCGACCCAATGAGCAGTTCTTC. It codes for CASSPPVAGGRPNEQFF.

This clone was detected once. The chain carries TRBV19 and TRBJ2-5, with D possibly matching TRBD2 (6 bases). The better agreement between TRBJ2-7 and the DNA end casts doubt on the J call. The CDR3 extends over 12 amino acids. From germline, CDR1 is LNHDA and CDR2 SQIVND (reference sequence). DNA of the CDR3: TGTGCCAGTAGTGCGGACTACTACGAGCAGTACTTC. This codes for CASSADYYEQYF.

The CDR3 sequence: CASSIGGWSSYEQYF. CDR3 in DNA: TGTGCCAGTAGTATAGGCGGGTGGAGCTCCTACGAGCAGTACTTC. The rearrangement uses TRBV19 and TRBJ2-7, with D tentatively TRBD2 (5 bases). Germline values: CDR1 LNHDA, CDR2 SQIVND (reference sequence). The CDR3 extends over 15 amino acids. The V gene lost 1 base and the J gene lost 0 bases, with 10 bases spanning the gap. The full variable domain, in which reference TRBV19 and TRBJ2-7 provide the parts outside the CDR3, is DGGITQSPKYLFRKEGQNVTLSCEQNLNHDAMYWYRQDPGQGLRLIYYSQIVNDFQKGDIAEGYSVSREKKESFPLTVTSAQKNPTAFYLCASSIGGWSSYEQYFGPGTRLTVT.

The CDR3 DNA follows: TGTGCCAGCAGCTTACGGCCCCAAGGACGGGGGAGTTATAGCAATCAGCCCCAGCATTTT. Protein sequence: CASSLRPQGRGSYSNQPQHF. This chain joins TRBV7-6 and TRBJ1-5, with D possibly TRBD1 on 5 matching bases. Germline V lookup: CDR1 SGHVS, CDR2 FNYEAQ. The V gene lost 2 bases and the J gene lost 0 bases, with 23 bases spanning the gap. The CDR3 is 20 amino acids.

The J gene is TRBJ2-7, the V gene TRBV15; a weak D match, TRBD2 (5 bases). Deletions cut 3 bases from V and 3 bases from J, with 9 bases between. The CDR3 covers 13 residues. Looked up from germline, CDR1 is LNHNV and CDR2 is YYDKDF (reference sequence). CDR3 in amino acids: CATSSGRGYEQYF. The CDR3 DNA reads TGTGCCACCAGCAGCGGACGGGGCTACGAGCAGTACTTC.

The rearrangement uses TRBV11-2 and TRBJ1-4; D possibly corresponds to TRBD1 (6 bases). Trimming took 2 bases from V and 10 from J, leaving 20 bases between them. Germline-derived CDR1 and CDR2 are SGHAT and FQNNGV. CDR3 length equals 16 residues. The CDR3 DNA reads TGTGCCAGCAGCTTAAAAGGGGGTCTGTTCTACGGAAAACTGTTTTTT. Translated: CASSLKGGLFYGKLFF.

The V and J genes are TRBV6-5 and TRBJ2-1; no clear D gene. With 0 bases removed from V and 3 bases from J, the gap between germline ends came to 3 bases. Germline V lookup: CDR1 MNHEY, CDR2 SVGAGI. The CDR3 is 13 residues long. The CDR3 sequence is CASSYSIYNEQFF. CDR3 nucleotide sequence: TGTGCCAGCAGTTACTCGATCTACAATGAGCAGTTCTTC.

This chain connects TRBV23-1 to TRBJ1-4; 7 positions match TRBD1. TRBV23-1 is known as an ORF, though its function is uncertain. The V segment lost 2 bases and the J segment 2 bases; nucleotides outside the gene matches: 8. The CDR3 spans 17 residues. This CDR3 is CASSQTGKGQTNEKLFF. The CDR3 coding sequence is TGCGCCAGCAGTCAAACGGGGAAGGGACAGACTAATGAAAAACTGTTTTTT.

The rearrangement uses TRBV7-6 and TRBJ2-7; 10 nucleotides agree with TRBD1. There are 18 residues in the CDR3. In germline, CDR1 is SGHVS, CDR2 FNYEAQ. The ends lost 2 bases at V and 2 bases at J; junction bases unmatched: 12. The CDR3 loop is CASSLSPGQGPITYEQYF. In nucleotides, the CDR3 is TGTGCCAGCAGCTTATCGCCGGGACAGGGGCCAATAACCTACGAGCAGTACTTC.

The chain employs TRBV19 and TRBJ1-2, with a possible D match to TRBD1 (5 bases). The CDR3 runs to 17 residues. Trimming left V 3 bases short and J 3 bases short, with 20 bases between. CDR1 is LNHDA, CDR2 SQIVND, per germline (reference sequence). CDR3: CASSMIGQGVRDYGYTF. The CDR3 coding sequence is TGTGCCAGTAGTATGATTGGGCAGGGAGTTCGGGACTATGGCTACACCTTC.

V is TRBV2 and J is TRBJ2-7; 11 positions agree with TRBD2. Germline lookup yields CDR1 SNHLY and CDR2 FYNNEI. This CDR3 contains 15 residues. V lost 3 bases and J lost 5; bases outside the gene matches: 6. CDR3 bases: TGTGCCAGCAGTGAGGGACTAGCGGCTCGCCACGAGCAGTACTTC. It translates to CASSEGLAARHEQYF.

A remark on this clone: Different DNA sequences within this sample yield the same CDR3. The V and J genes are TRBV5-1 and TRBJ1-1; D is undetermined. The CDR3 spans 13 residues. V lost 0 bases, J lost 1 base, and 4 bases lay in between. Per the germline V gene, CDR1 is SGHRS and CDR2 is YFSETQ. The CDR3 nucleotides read TGCGCCAGCAGCTTGGGAGCGAACACTGAAGCTTTCTTT. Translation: CASSLGANTEAFF.

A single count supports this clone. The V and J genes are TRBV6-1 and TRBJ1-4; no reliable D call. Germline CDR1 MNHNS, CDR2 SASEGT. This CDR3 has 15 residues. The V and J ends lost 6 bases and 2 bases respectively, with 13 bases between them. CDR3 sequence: CASRSNLITNEKLFF. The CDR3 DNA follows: TGTGCCAGCAGATCAAACTTAATCACTAATGAAAAACTGTTTTTT.